Listed here are 16 T cell receptor beta chains from one sample, sequenced in a study of Ad26.COV2.S vaccination and SARS-CoV-2 variants. Treatment: some 20 received Ad26.COV2.S at low or high dose, single or two shots; about 5 received placebo; per-sample allocation not given. Specimens were obtained on day 63 following the first vaccine or placebo injection. Generated by immunoSEQ multiplex PCR, the TCRdb table keeps only in-frame clones and is missing some. The table lists 350,000 to 500,000 clones, 90% of them singletons. The sequencing used peripheral blood, collected in a trial of Ad26.COV2.S vaccine versus placebo. All receptors come from a person aged 18 to 65 who received the Ad26.COV2.S COVID-19 vaccine or a placebo.

V gene TRBV12-3 or TRBV12-4 combines with J gene TRBJ1-6, with D perhaps matching TRBD1 (6 bases). Between the trimmed V and J ends, which lost 8 bases and 6 bases, there was a span of 11 bases. The CDR3 is 13 amino acids. CDR3 DNA sequence: TGTGCCAGCGGACAGAGCCCTAATTCACCCCTCCACTTT. It is translated as CASGQSPNSPLHF.

This chain links TRBV6-5 with TRBJ2-7; the D is unclear. CDR3 length equals 14 residues. The germline V and J ends were trimmed by 6 bases and 5 bases, with 17 bases remaining between them. The germline gives CDR1 MNHEY, CDR2 SVGAGI. The CDR3 nucleotides are TGTGCCAGCAGACGGAAATGGGGTTTGAACGAGCAGTACTTC. It yields the protein CASRRKWGLNEQYF.

The V gene is TRBV6-5, the J gene TRBJ1-3, with 9 bases aligning to TRBD1. The length of the CDR3 is 15 residues. Germline CDR1 MNHEY, CDR2 SVGAGI. The trim removed 6 bases at V and 1 base at J, leaving 4 bases unmatched. The CDR3 DNA is TGTGCCAGCAGCCCAGGGACAGGGTCTGGAAACACCATATATTTT. This codes for CASSPGTGSGNTIYF.

The chain joins TRBV6-1 to TRBJ2-5; 7 bases match TRBD2. Trimming took 4 bases from V and 1 from J; bases not matched to a gene: 9. CDR3 length: 16 amino acids. The germline CDR1 and CDR2 sequences are MNHNS and SASEGT. The CDR3 spells CASSGYGAGRQETQYF. CDR3 DNA: TGTGCCAGCAGTGGCTATGGAGCGGGACGCCAAGAGACCCAGTACTTC.

CDR3 sequence (DNA): TGCGCCAGCAGCTTGGAGGGACTAGCCACCTACGAGCAGTACTTC. Translation gives CASSLEGLATYEQYF. This chain links TRBV5-1 with TRBJ2-7; 9 nucleotides line up with TRBD2. V lost 0 bases and J lost 2; bases outside the gene matches: 3. Germline V gene data show CDR1 as SGHRS and CDR2 as YFSETQ. This CDR3 has 15 residues. The full variable domain, completed using reference TRBV5-1 and TRBJ2-7, is KAGVTQTPRYLIKTRGQQVTLSCSPISGHRSVSWYQQTPGQGLQFLFEYFSETQRNKGNFPGRFSGRQFSNSRSEMNVSTLELGDSALYLCASSLEGLATYEQYFGPGTRLTVT.

The chain joins TRBV24-1 to TRBJ2-6, with D perhaps TRBD2 (6 bases). The CDR3 sequence is 13 residues long. Trimming pared 12 bases from V and 4 bases from J, leaving 12 bases between. The V gene's germline CDR1 is KGHDR and CDR2 SFDVKD. CDR3 protein: CAEEGLGANVLTF. In DNA form, the CDR3 reads TGTGCCGAGGAGGGGTTGGGGGCCAACGTCCTGACTTTC.

V usage is TRBV3-1 (or the pseudogene TRBV3-2) and J usage is TRBJ1-5, with no clear D. Germline V lookup: CDR1 LGHDT, CDR2 YNNKEL (reference sequence). The CDR3 has 16 residues. V was clipped by 0 bases and J by 2 bases, with 11 bases between them. The CDR3 sequence is CASSQEVGNGNQPQHF. The CDR3 nucleotides read TGTGCCAGCAGCCAAGAAGTAGGGAACGGCAATCAGCCCCAGCATTTT.

The rearrangement uses TRBV10-3 and TRBJ2-5; D may be TRBD1 (6 bases). Germline V gene data show CDR1 as ENHRY and CDR2 as SYGVKD. The CDR3 totals 14 residues. V lost 2 bases and J 5 bases, leaving 12 bases between the germline ends. The CDR3, as DNA: TGTGCCATCAGTGAGAATTGGGGGCGGGAGACCCAGTACTTC. Its protein product is CAISENWGRETQYF.

The V call is TRBV11-3, the J call TRBJ1-5, with no clear D. This CDR3 spans 13 amino acids. The germline gives CDR1 SGHNT, CDR2 YENEEA. The V and J ends lost 4 bases and 7 bases respectively, with 11 bases between them. In nucleotides, the CDR3 is TGTGCCAGCAGCTCCCTCTCCCACCAGCCCCAGCATTTT. Amino acids: CASSSLSHQPQHF.

The V and J genes are TRBV27 and TRBJ2-7, with 12 bases lining up with TRBD1. There are 15 residues in the CDR3. J gave up 3 bases and V 2 bases, and 2 bases lay outside the gene matches. CDR1 is MNHEY, CDR2 SMNVEV, per germline (reference sequence). CDR3 nucleotides: TGTGCCAGCAGTTTAGGGACAGGGGGCGTCTACGAGCAGTACTTC. It specifies CASSLGTGGVYEQYF.

V and J are TRBV15 and TRBJ2-7; D possibly corresponds to TRBD1 (5 bases). V dropped 4 bases and J dropped 1 base, with 8 bases sitting between them. The V gene's germline CDR1 is LNHNV and CDR2 YYDKDF (reference sequence). This CDR3 is 13 amino acids long. The CDR3 protein is CATSIDRSYEQYF. The CDR3 nucleotides read TGTGCCACCAGCATAGACAGATCCTACGAGCAGTACTTC.

The chain couples TRBV30 to TRBJ2-7; 9 bases fit TRBD1. In germline, CDR1 is GTSNPN, CDR2 SVGIG (reference sequence). V lost 7 bases and J lost 1; bases outside the gene matches: 5. The CDR3 contains 13 residues. The CDR3: CALGQGGSYEQYF. For the CDR3, the DNA is TGTGCCTTGGGACAGGGAGGTTCCTACGAGCAGTACTTC.

The chain combines TRBV10-1 with TRBJ1-3, with unresolved D. Between the trimmed V and J ends, which lost 5 bases and 2 bases, there was a span of 16 bases. The CDR3 is made up of 16 amino acids. Germline V gene lookup returns CDR1 WNHNN and CDR2 SYGVQD (reference sequence). The CDR3 nucleotides are TGCGCCAGCAGTATAACCAGGAAAACCCCTGGAAACACCATATATTTT. This encodes CASSITRKTPGNTIYF.

This CDR3 is CASSSPGGSLGTQYF. The CDR3 region has the DNA TGTGCCAGCAGCTCCCCGGGGGGGAGCCTAGGGACCCAGTACTTC. The V call is TRBV6-5, the J call TRBJ2-5, with TRBD2 matching over 8 bases. Looked up from germline, CDR1 is MNHEY and CDR2 is SVGAGI. After removal of 6 bases from V and 7 bases from J, the junction contained 13 bases not matched to a gene. CDR3 length: 15 amino acids.

DNA for the CDR3: TGCGCCAGCAGCTTTGAGCCCGCCGGGACTAACTACAATGAGCAGTTCTTC. Translated, it gives CASSFEPAGTNYNEQFF. The chain employs TRBV5-1 and TRBJ2-1; TRBD2 agrees at 7 bases. The length of the CDR3 is 17 residues. Germline CDR1 reads SGHRS; CDR2 reads YFSETQ. V trimming: 2 bases; J trimming: 3 bases; junction bases outside the gene matches: 11.

V is TRBV3-1 (or the pseudogene TRBV3-2) and J is TRBJ1-4, with a weak D call TRBD1 (5 bases). The V end was cut by 4 bases, the J end by 7 bases, with 19 bases between. The CDR3 runs to 16 residues. Germline V lookup: CDR1 LGHDT, CDR2 YNNKEL (reference sequence). CDR3 sequence (DNA): TGTGCCAGCAGCCCAGGGACCGTTAAGTATGGTGAAAAACTGTTTTTT. This translates into CASSPGTVKYGEKLFF.